This is a list of T cell receptor beta chains from one sample in a study of preoperative IRX-2 immunotherapy in early breast cancer. Sequencing used immunoSEQ multiplex PCR; TCRdb keeps in-frame clones, though not all of them. The sample holds around 34,000 clones, roughly 87% seen once. Sequencing used lymph node tissue, obtained from a patient treated with IRX-2 immunotherapy. Receptor source: a human donor with breast cancer. Each CDR3 is given with its conserved first and last residue. The D gene is left open where the match is weak. Rows may omit the clone size; those that give it use once, few, many or a size class.

TRBV19	.	TRBJ2-1	TRBD2	CASNEGALAGVGYNEQFF	TGTGCCAGTAACGAGGGAGCCTTAGCGGGAGTAGGCTACAATGAGCAGTTCTTC
TRBV2	.	TRBJ2-3	.	CASNIRSIADTQYF	TGTGCCAGTAACATCCGGTCGATCGCGGATACGCAGTATTTT
TRBV19	.	TRBJ1-1	TRBD1	CASTGGVNTEAFF	TGTGCAAGCACAGGGGGCGTGAACACTGAAGCTTTCTTT
TRBV6-8	.	TRBJ1-5	TRBD1	CAIPGQGIDQPQHF	TGTGCCATCCCGGGACAGGGGATCGATCAGCCCCAGCATTTT
TRBV14	.	TRBJ2-3	TRBD2	CASSHRLAGEGDTQYF	TGTGCCAGCAGCCATAGACTAGCGGGAGAGGGAGATACGCAGTATTTT
TRBV27	.	TRBJ2-1	.	CATSDLRVAYNEQFF	TGTGCCACCAGTGACCTCAGGGTCGCCTACAATGAGCAGTTCTTC
TRBV19	.	TRBJ1-1	TRBD1	CASILGTENTEAFF	TGTGCCAGTATTTTAGGGACAGAGAACACTGAAGCTTTCTTT
TRBV7-8	.	TRBJ2-2	.	CASSLTRSHTGELFF	TGTGCCAGCAGCTTGACTCGGTCGCACACCGGGGAGCTGTTTTTT
TRBV4-1	.	TRBJ1-6	.	CASSHPGEEGMSSYNSPLHF	TGCGCCAGCAGCCACCCCGGGGAGGAGGGTATGAGCTCCTATAATTCACCCCTCCACTTT
TRBV28	.	TRBJ2-7	TRBD1	CASSPGQGADEQYF	TGTGCCAGCAGCCCGGGACAGGGGGCCGACGAGCAGTACTTC
TRBV7-5	.	TRBJ2-1	.	CASSRSDIYNEQFF	TGTGCCAGCAGCCGGAGCGACATCTACAATGAGCAGTTCTTC
TRBV28	.	TRBJ1-5	TRBD1	CASRATGEVQPQHF	TGTGCCAGCAGGGCGACAGGGGAGGTTCAGCCCCAGCATTTT
TRBV14	.	TRBJ2-1	.	CASSSVAAAYNEQFF	TGTGCCAGCAGCAGCGTGGCGGCTGCCTACAATGAGCAGTTCTTC
TRBV1	few	TRBJ1-2	.	CASSQLMGRYGYTF	TGCGCCAGCAGCCAACTCATGGGGCGGTATGGCTACACCTTC
TRBV28	.	TRBJ2-1	.	CASTRGMREQFF	TGTGCCAGCACCAGAGGCATGCGAGAGCAGTTCTTC
TRBV18	.	TRBJ2-1	.	CASSPPGGRRNEQFF	TGTGCCAGCTCACCCCCAGGGGGGCGCAGGAATGAGCAGTTCTTC
TRBV18	.	TRBJ2-5	.	CASSYDRRETQYF	TGTGCCAGCTCATACGACAGGCGAGAGACCCAGTACTTC
TRBV5-1	.	TRBJ1-1	.	CASSLGPMNTEAFF	TGCGCCAGCAGCTTGGGACCCATGAACACTGAAGCTTTCTTT
TRBV5-1	.	TRBJ2-3	TRBD1	CASSTGQVVTDTQYF	TGCGCCAGCAGCACGGGACAGGTTGTAACAGATACGCAGTATTTT
TRBV7-5	.	TRBJ2-2	.	CASSRDRDIGELFF	TGTGCCAGCAGCCGCGACAGGGATATTGGGGAGCTGTTTTTT
TRBV1	.	TRBJ2-7	.	CASSPGTDSSYEQYF	TGCGCCAGCAGCCCCGGGACTGACTCGTCCTACGAGCAGTACTTC
TRBV18	once	TRBJ2-7	TRBD2	CASSPQTSGASYEQYF	TGTGCCAGCTCACCACAAACTAGCGGGGCCTCCTACGAGCAGTACTTC
TRBV6-8	.	TRBJ2-7	.	CASRNPQDYEQYF	TGTGCCAGCAGGAACCCGCAGGACTACGAGCAGTACTTC
TRBV19	.	TRBJ1-4	.	CASSNIGGQDGEKLFF	TGTGCCAGTAGTAACATCGGGGGGCAGGATGGTGAAAAACTGTTTTTT
TRBV28	.	TRBJ2-2	.	CASSLHTDRTRELFF	TGTGCCAGCAGTTTACACACCGACCGTACCCGGGAGCTGTTTTTT
TRBV19	.	TRBJ2-3	TRBD2	CASSIGLAGGSTDTQYF	TGTGCCAGTAGTATTGGTCTAGCGGGGGGGAGCACAGATACGCAGTATTTT
TRBV7-7	.	TRBJ2-4	.	CASSPGAAKNIQYF	TGTGCCAGCAGCCCCGGGGCAGCCAAAAACATTCAGTACTTC
TRBV28	.	TRBJ2-7	TRBD1	CASSAPGQVLYEQYF	TGTGCCAGCAGTGCCCCGGGACAGGTTCTCTACGAGCAGTACTTC
TRBV19	.	TRBJ1-2	TRBD1	CASTGTAGYNYGYTF	TGTGCCAGTACCGGGACAGCGGGGTACAACTATGGCTACACCTTC
TRBV6-8	.	TRBJ1-5	.	CASSAPFTQPQHF	TGTGCCAGCAGTGCCCCGTTTACTCAGCCCCAGCATTTT
TRBV7-5	.	TRBJ2-6	.	CASSFGGTDANVLTF	TGTGCCAGCAGCTTCGGCGGGACCGACGCCAACGTCCTGACTTTC
TRBV5-1	.	TRBJ1-4	.	CASSLYRSKPTNEKLFF	TGCGCCAGCAGCTTATACAGGAGCAAACCAACTAATGAAAAACTGTTTTTT
TRBV14	.	TRBJ2-3	.	CASSLTARHTDTQYF	TGTGCCAGCAGCCTTACCGCCCGACACACAGATACGCAGTATTTT
TRBV19	few	TRBJ1-3	TRBD1	CASGGQGENTIYF	TGTGCCAGTGGAGGACAGGGAGAAAACACCATATATTTT
TRBV29-1	.	TRBJ2-3	.	CSVRNRVFADTQYF	TGCAGCGTTAGGAACAGGGTATTCGCAGATACGCAGTATTTT
TRBV19	.	TRBJ2-3	TRBD2	CASSQGLAGGTDTQYF	TGTGCCAGTAGCCAAGGACTAGCGGGAGGAACAGATACGCAGTATTTT
TRBV10-3	.	TRBJ1-2	.	CAISEAPDSNYGYTF	TGTGCCATCAGTGAGGCTCCGGACAGTAACTATGGCTACACCTTC
TRBV18	once	TRBJ2-7	TRBD1	CASSHGDRGHEQYF	TGTGCCAGCTCACATGGGGACAGGGGGCACGAGCAGTACTTC
TRBV29-1	.	TRBJ2-3	TRBD2	CSAERAGGGADTQYF	TGCAGCGCAGAACGAGCGGGAGGGGGTGCGGATACGCAGTATTTT
TRBV19	.	TRBJ2-3	TRBD2	CASSIRPGTSGRAAGTQYF	TGTGCCAGTAGTATAAGGCCCGGGACTAGCGGGAGGGCGGCGGGTACGCAGTATTTT
TRBV15	once	TRBJ2-1	.	CATSRGDLRSTEQFF	TGTGCCACCAGCAGGGGGGACCTCCGATCAACTGAGCAGTTCTTC
TRBV11-3	.	TRBJ2-7	.	CASSLGGGSYEQYF	TGTGCCAGCAGCTTAGGAGGGGGCTCCTACGAGCAGTACTTC
TRBV11-3	.	TRBJ1-5	TRBD1	CASSRGRGDQPQHF	TGTGCCAGCAGCCGGGGCAGGGGGGATCAGCCCCAGCATTTT
TRBV28	.	TRBJ1-4	.	CASTLGGANEKLFF	TGTGCCAGCACCCTGGGAGGGGCAAATGAAAAACTGTTTTTT
TRBV19	.	TRBJ2-2	.	CASIRKNTGELFF	TGTGCCAGTATCAGGAAAAACACCGGGGAGCTGTTTTTT
TRBV6-8	.	TRBJ1-1	.	CAIRNRSRDTEAFF	TGTGCCATCAGGAACAGGAGTAGGGACACTGAAGCTTTCTTT
TRBV11-3	few	TRBJ2-7	.	CASGAPGGWNEQYF	TGTGCCAGCGGTGCCCCGGGGGGCTGGAACGAGCAGTACTTC
TRBV5-1	.	TRBJ2-5	TRBD2	CASSLTGTNQETQYF	TGCGCCAGCAGCTTGACCGGGACTAACCAAGAGACCCAGTACTTC
TRBV6-8	.	TRBJ1-2	.	CASSYPGRANYGYTF	TGTGCCAGCAGTTACCCCGGCCGGGCTAACTATGGCTACACCTTC
TRBV7-6	.	TRBJ2-1	TRBD2	CASSQVGLAVYEQFF	TGTGCCAGCAGCCAAGTGGGACTAGCGGTCTATGAGCAGTTCTTC
TRBV6-8	.	TRBJ2-1	TRBD1	CASSYSTQGALNEQFF	TGTGCCAGCAGTTACTCGACTCAGGGGGCGTTGAATGAGCAGTTCTTC
TRBV19	.	TRBJ2-2	TRBD1	CASSIGQGAGTGELFF	TGTGCCAGTAGTATAGGACAGGGGGCCGGGACCGGGGAGCTGTTTTTT
TRBV10-3	.	TRBJ2-2	.	CATSRGITGELFF	TGTGCCACGAGCAGGGGAATCACCGGGGAGCTGTTTTTT
TRBV12-5	.	TRBJ1-2	.	CASTLRGRRGYTF	TGTGCCAGCACCCTCAGGGGCCGCCGTGGCTACACCTTC
TRBV30	few	TRBJ1-1	.	CAFSEVGSDRANTEAFF	TGTGCCTTTAGCGAAGTGGGCTCGGACAGAGCGAACACTGAAGCTTTCTTT
TRBV6-4	.	TRBJ2-7	TRBD2	CASRMTSGSGEQYF	TGTGCCAGCAGAATGACTAGCGGGAGTGGCGAGCAGTACTTC
TRBV6-9	.	TRBJ2-1	.	CASSSVGRGQFF	TGTGCCAGCAGTTCGGTGGGCCGAGGGCAGTTCTTC
TRBV15	.	TRBJ2-7	.	CATSSQTNFYEQYF	TGTGCCACCAGCAGCCAGACAAATTTCTACGAGCAGTACTTC
TRBV18	.	TRBJ2-3	TRBD2	CASSPLAATDTQYF	TGTGCCAGCTCACCTCTAGCGGCCACAGATACGCAGTATTTT